These 9 T cell receptor beta chains originate from one sample sequenced in a study of shared clonotypes between healthy human individuals. The assay was immunoSEQ multiplex PCR, and TCRdb's table has in-frame clones only and misses some. This sample yields some 2,500,000 clones, of which 92% are seen a single time; 0.37% belongs to the top ten. Sequencing was carried out using naive CD4+ T cells from PBMCs. Described subset: CD45RA+ positively selected. Source of these receptors: a man aged 18 to 35 in good health. Some clones in this sample may be carry-over from other donors' samples.

This clone was seen a handful of times. The genes are TRBV21-1 and TRBJ1-1; the table's D call of TRBD1 was not tested on the DNA. TRBV21-1 is a pseudogene. The CDR3 is 14 amino acids. CDR3 bases: TGTGCCAGCTTCTCGACAGGGACACACACTGAAGCTTTCTTT. This sequence encodes CASFSTGTHTEAFF.

The chain carries TRBV15 and TRBJ1-2; D remains ambiguous. Germline V CDR1 and CDR2: LNHNV, YYDKDF (reference sequence). V dropped 3 bases and J dropped 2 bases, with 10 bases sitting between them. There are 14 residues in the CDR3. CDR3 DNA sequence: TGTGCCACCAGCAGGGACGGGGTCAACTATGGCTACACCTTC. Translated, it gives CATSRDGVNYGYTF.

A word on this clone: Within the sample, other DNA sequences also encode this same CDR3. V and J are TRBV7-9 and TRBJ2-7, with no clear D. V was trimmed by 3 bases and J by 1 base, leaving 4 bases between them. This CDR3 has 12 residues. CDR1 SEHNR and CDR2 FQNEAQ come from the germline V gene (reference sequence). The CDR3 reads CASSLSSYEQYF. In DNA, the CDR3 is TGTGCCAGCAGCTTGTCGTCCTACGAGCAGTACTTC.

The chain couples TRBV28 to TRBJ2-1, with D possibly being TRBD2 (5 bases). The V gene's germline CDR1 is MDHEN and CDR2 SYDVKM. V lost 5 bases to trimming and J lost 2 bases, with 13 bases between them. The CDR3 consists of 15 residues. CDR3 amino acids: CASSLRGGPYNEQFF. The CDR3 nucleotides are TGTGCCAGCAGTCTGCGTGGAGGTCCCTACAATGAGCAGTTCTTC.

Here the CDR3 DNA reads TGTGCCAGCAGCTTGGGGGCAGGGGGCTACGAGCAGTACTTC. It encodes CASSLGAGGYEQYF. V usage is TRBV5-4 and J usage is TRBJ2-7; 7 positions match TRBD1. V lost 0 bases and J lost 3; bases outside the gene matches: 3. This CDR3 is 14 amino acids long. Germline V gene sequence: CDR1 SGHNT, CDR2 YYREEE (reference sequence).

The chain recombines TRBV23-1 with TRBJ2-5, with TRBD1 matching 7 bases. TRBV23-1 is sorted into the ORF group, with uncertain function. Losses at the gene ends were 3 bases for V and 2 bases for J; bases not matched to a gene: 12. This CDR3 region has 17 residues. CDR3 sequence: CASSHPPGTEEQETQYF. In DNA form, the CDR3 reads TGCGCCAGCAGTCATCCTCCCGGGACAGAAGAACAAGAGACCCAGTACTTC.

V is TRBV11-1 and J is TRBJ1-4; D is perhaps TRBD1 (5 bases). The CDR3 sequence is 16 residues long. Deletions cut 5 bases from V and 7 bases from J, with 20 bases between. Germline CDR1 is SGHAT and CDR2 is FQDESV (reference sequence). Here the CDR3 DNA reads TGTGCCAGCAGCCCTCGAGGGGCCACTTCGGGTGAAAAACTGTTTTTT. Its translation: CASSPRGATSGEKLFF. The full variable domain, its missing parts supplied by reference TRBV11-1 and TRBJ1-4, is EAEVAQSPRYKITEKSQAVAFWCDPISGHATLYWYRQILGQGPELLVQFQDESVVDDSQLPKDRFSAERLKGVDSTLKIQPAELGDSAMYLCASSPRGATSGEKLFFGSGTQLSVL.

The rearrangement uses TRBV23-1 and TRBJ1-1; D gene ambiguous. TRBV23-1 is marked as an open reading frame, function uncertain. The V end was cut by 9 bases, the J end by 1 base, with 21 bases between. The CDR3 covers 16 residues. CDR3 sequence (DNA): TGCGCCAGGCTACTCGAAACTTTCATGGGGAACACTGAAGCTTTCTTT. Encoded protein: CARLLETFMGNTEAFF.

This chain uses TRBV7-2 with TRBJ2-5; D remains ambiguous. Per the germline V gene, CDR1 is SGHTA and CDR2 is FQGNSA. Trimming cost V 0 bases and J 5 bases, with 13 bases left between them. The CDR3 sequence is 15 residues long. The CDR3 DNA reads as TGTGCCAGCAGCTTAGCGATGGTCGACGGGGAGACCCAGTACTTC. It is translated as CASSLAMVDGETQYF.